This note documents a single T cell receptor beta chain sequence. This sample is drawn from a study of blood T cell repertoires in COVID-19. Study overall: Whether acute or convalescent, the COVID-19 samples came from the United States, Italy and Spain. Sample material is recorded as cDNA or gDNA derived from T cells, B-cell-depleted T cells, or PBMCs.

This CDR3 region has 18 residues. The V gene's germline CDR1 is MGHRA and CDR2 YSYEKL. V shed 2 bases and J 7 bases; nucleotides not matched to a gene: 15. In the authors' methods: Amplification of reference gene primers provided the estimated nucleated cell counts. Profiled with immunoSEQ multiplex PCR; TCRdb holds only in-frame clones, not every one. V, J and clone size were drawn from that table, and D and trimming were deduced from the DNA. Of about 60,000 clones detected, around 80% appear once; the ten largest clones hold around 12%. The receptor was derived from a man aged 80 or over with acute or convalescent COVID-19. The chain carries TRBV4-1 and TRBJ2-3; TRBD2 agrees at 10 bases. Sequenced material: peripheral blood. The CDR3 is CASSQLATASGSLNTQYF. The CDR3 DNA sequence: TGCGCCAGCAGCCAATTGGCCACGGCTAGCGGGAGTCTGAATACGCAGTATTTT.